This T cell receptor (beta chain) was captured by sequencing in a study of beta chain features in type 1 diabetes. Points from the study as a whole: In type 1 diabetes patients, VDJ junctions had fewer insertions; deletions at these junctions were more frequent. Shortening that was moderate but significant affected the TCRB CDR3s of Type 1 diabetes patients in all four CD4+ subsets.

Reverse transcribing all isolated RNA meant expressed TCRB transcripts were sequenced. This table comes from immunoSEQ multiplex PCR, and its TCRdb copy is limited to in-frame clones, with some not included. The sample records around 250,000 clones, around an eighth being singletons. V lost 6 bases, J lost 3 bases, and 7 bases stayed unmatched. This CDR3 region has 15 residues. The V gene's germline CDR1 is MNHEY and CDR2 SMNVEV (reference sequence). Comments on this clone: Antigen unknown.

Sequencing was performed on naive CD4+ T cells from blood. The receptor was isolated from a man aged 30-40 years with type 1 diabetes. The V call is TRBV27, the J call TRBJ1-5; 8 bases align to TRBD1. The CDR3 DNA is TGTGCCAGCAGGGATCGGACAGGGATCAATCAGCCCCAGCATTTT. It codes for CASRDRTGINQPQHF.